These 19 T cell receptor beta chains share one sample of origin, sequenced in a study of vaccination and CD4 T cells after COVID-19. The Oncomine TCR Beta short-read assay sequenced DNA from cultured CD4+ T cells. TCRdb re-called the PCR reads through MiXCR, storing one row per CDR3 protein. The sample lists about 13,000 distinct CDR3 sequences, 25% to 30% occurring once. Treatment here: roughly 10-day PBMC culture with coronavirus spike peptide pools or control peptides (ViraFEST assay). For these TCRs, the target antigens are not known. Sequenced material: CD4+ T cells from blood, cultured in vitro. The receptor source for this set is a human donor who had recovered from COVID-19.

The chain joins TRBV20-1 to TRBJ1-1; D unclear. In germline, CDR1 is DFQATT, CDR2 SNEGSKA (reference sequence). The CDR3 runs to 11 residues. V lost 2 bases, J lost 8 bases, and 9 bases lay in between. The CDR3 sequence is CSARRGWEAFF. As DNA, the CDR3 is TGCAGTGCTAGACGGGGTTGGGAAGCTTTCTTT.

This clonotype was detected only a few times. The V call is TRBV6-1, the J call TRBJ1-1; D remains unclear. Germline CDR1 and CDR2: MNHNS and SASEGT. The V gene lost 6 bases and the J gene lost 3 bases, with 11 bases spanning the gap. This CDR3 is built from 13 residues. CDR3 loop: CASRMREDTEAFF. CDR3 sequence (DNA): TGTGCCAGCAGAATGAGGGAAGACACTGAAGCTTTCTTT.

The gene calls are TRBV7-9 and TRBJ2-7; D is ambiguous. Trimming removed 0 bases at V and 2 bases at J, with 14 bases between. Germline V lookup: CDR1 SEHNR, CDR2 FQNEAQ (reference sequence). The CDR3 extends over 16 amino acids. In nucleotides, the CDR3 is TGTGCCAGCAGCTTAGCGATAGCAGTCCCAACCTACGAGCAGTACTTC. Residues: CASSLAIAVPTYEQYF. Drawing the rest from reference TRBV7-9 and TRBJ2-7, the complete variable domain is DTGVSQNPRHKITKRGQNVTFRCDPISEHNRLYWYRQTLGQGPEFLTYFQNEAQLEKSRLLSDRFSAERPKGSFSTLEIQRTEQGDSAMYLCASSLAIAVPTYEQYFGPGTRLTVT.

The V call is TRBV6-1, the J call TRBJ2-7, with D possibly being TRBD2 (7 bases). CDR3 length equals 16 residues. With 7 bases removed from V and 6 bases from J, the gap between germline ends came to 25 bases. The V gene's germline CDR1 is MNHNS and CDR2 SASEGT. The CDR3: CASIQGGSTLGGEQYF. In DNA, the CDR3 is TGTGCCAGCATCCAGGGAGGGTCGACCTTAGGGGGCGAGCAGTACTTC.

The chain employs TRBV5-1 and TRBJ1-4; TRBD1 matches 12 bases. The CDR3 covers 15 residues. After removal of 4 bases from V and 8 bases from J, the junction contained 6 bases not matched to a gene. Per the germline V gene, CDR1 is SGHRS and CDR2 is YFSETQ. In DNA, the CDR3 is TGCGCCAGCAGCCCCGGGGACAGGGGGCAGGAAAAACTGTTTTTT. Translation gives CASSPGDRGQEKLFF.

This clonotype is deemed medium-sized. This chain links TRBV20-1 with TRBJ1-6; D remains unclear. There are 16 residues in the CDR3. Germline V gene lookup returns CDR1 DFQATT and CDR2 SNEGSKA (reference sequence). Trimming cost V 2 bases and J 0 bases, with 11 bases left between them. The CDR3 nucleotides are TGCAGTGCTAGAATGACGGGGAGCTCCTATAATTCACCCCTCCACTTT. Translation gives CSARMTGSSYNSPLHF.

This chain connects TRBV12-3 or TRBV12-4 to TRBJ2-1, with D perhaps matching TRBD1 (6 bases). Deletions cut 5 bases from V and 10 bases from J, with 18 bases between. This CDR3 is 14 amino acids long. CDR3 DNA sequence: TGTGCCAGCAGTCTAGGATCCACAGGGCACGAGCAGTTCTTC. This codes for CASSLGSTGHEQFF.

The rearrangement uses TRBV20-1 and TRBJ1-1; D not resolved. Germline lookup yields CDR1 DFQATT and CDR2 SNEGSKA (reference sequence). The CDR3 covers 13 residues. V shed 1 base and J shed 1 base, with 7 bases lying between them. The CDR3: CSARAVENTEAFF. The DNA for the CDR3 is TGCAGTGCTAGAGCGGTAGAGAACACTGAAGCTTTCTTT.

The rearrangement links TRBV6-1 to TRBJ1-5; D remains ambiguous. The V end was cut by 1 base, the J end by 4 bases, with 5 bases between. The CDR3 consists of 13 residues. Germline lookup yields CDR1 MNHNS and CDR2 SASEGT. This CDR3 is CASSEDANQPQHF. Here the CDR3 DNA reads TGTGCCAGCAGTGAAGACGCAAATCAGCCCCAGCATTTT.

This clonotype was observed a handful of times. This chain connects TRBV5-1 to TRBJ2-5; 9 bases are a match to TRBD2. In germline, CDR1 is SGHRS, CDR2 YFSETQ. The length of the CDR3 is 15 residues. V trimming: 3 bases; J trimming: 5 bases; junction bases outside the gene matches: 8. This CDR3 is CASSSSSGVGETQYF. CDR3 coding DNA: TGCGCCAGCAGCTCCTCTAGCGGGGTTGGGGAGACCCAGTACTTC.

The chain links TRBV6-1 to TRBJ2-7; TRBD2 matches at 7 bases. J lost 5 bases, V lost 11 bases, and 15 bases had no gene match. Germline values: CDR1 MNHNS, CDR2 SASEGT. The CDR3 runs to 14 residues. The CDR3 bases are TGTGCCGGAGGAGGGCAGGGAGGGGCGGACGAGCAGTACTTC. Protein sequence: CAGGGQGGADEQYF.

The chain couples TRBV12-3 or TRBV12-4 to TRBJ1-5; D gene unclear. The CDR3 runs to 11 residues. V was pared by 1 base and J by 5 bases, with 0 bases between. For the CDR3, the DNA is TGTGCCAGCAGTTTAGATCAGCCCCAGCATTTT. Encoded protein: CASSLDQPQHF.

J is TRBJ2-1 and V is TRBV2; no definite D call. V dropped 6 bases and J dropped 8 bases, with 17 bases sitting between them. Germline V gives CDR1 SNHLY, CDR2 FYNNEI. The length of the CDR3 is 14 residues. CDR3 residues: CASRGSYLNDEQFF. CDR3 nucleotides: TGTGCCAGCAGGGGGTCGTACCTTAATGATGAGCAGTTCTTC.

V usage is TRBV6-1 and J usage is TRBJ2-5; 7 bases line up with TRBD2. The germline V gene has CDR1 MNHNS and CDR2 SASEGT. J gave up 1 base and V 8 bases, and 10 bases lay outside the gene matches. The CDR3 spans 15 residues. The CDR3 nucleotides read TGTGCCAGCGTCCCCGGGACGGGGGGCCAAGAGACCCAGTACTTC. This encodes CASVPGTGGQETQYF.

There are a few counts of this clonotype. The genes are TRBV2 and TRBJ1-4; no clear D. Trimming cost V 6 bases and J 4 bases, with 12 bases left between them. The CDR3 is 14 amino acids. The germline gives CDR1 SNHLY, CDR2 FYNNEI. The CDR3 DNA reads TGTGCCAGCAGGAGCTCGGGGTTTAATGAAAAACTGTTTTTT. Translating gives CASRSSGFNEKLFF. Drawing the rest from reference TRBV2 and TRBJ1-4, the complete variable domain is EPEVTQTPSHQVTQMGQEVILRCVPISNHLYFYWYRQILGQKVEFLVSFYNNEISEKSEIFDDQFSVERPDGSNFTLKIRSTKLEDSAMYFCASRSSGFNEKLFFGSGTQLSVL.

By sample share, this clonotype is medium-sized. This chain links TRBV2 with TRBJ1-5; unclear D gene. The length of the CDR3 is 12 residues. V was shortened by 6 bases and J by 5 bases, with 8 bases between the two germline ends. Germline V gene lookup returns CDR1 SNHLY and CDR2 FYNNEI. CDR3 bases: TGTGCCAGCAGACTGGAGGATCAGCCCCAGCATTTT. It encodes CASRLEDQPQHF.

This clonotype has more than one count but fewer than ten. The rearrangement links TRBV7-2 to TRBJ2-5; D is possibly TRBD2 (5 bases). Germline CDR1 is SGHTA and CDR2 is FQGNSA. Trimming took 5 bases from V and 1 from J, leaving 11 bases between them. The length of the CDR3 is 14 residues. This CDR3 is CASSRLGSQETQYF. The CDR3, as DNA: TGTGCCAGCAGCCGATTAGGGAGCCAAGAGACCCAGTACTTC.

The CDR3 loop is CASSYGASGNTIYF. The CDR3, as DNA: TGTGCCAGCAGTTACGGGGCCTCTGGAAACACCATATATTTT. The chain employs TRBV6-5 and TRBJ1-3, with D perhaps matching TRBD1 (5 bases). Trimming cost V 2 bases and J 0 bases, with 5 bases left between them. The CDR3 is 14 residues long. CDR1 and CDR2 (germline): MNHEY, SVGAGI.

The genes are TRBV19 and TRBJ2-1, with TRBD1 matching over 11 bases. Trimming removed 5 bases from V and 4 bases from J; junction bases left unmatched: 7. The CDR3 is 16 residues long. Per germline, CDR1 LNHDA and CDR2 SQIVND (reference sequence). The CDR3 DNA sequence: TGTGCCAGTAGTCCTCGCGGGACAGGGGGATACAATGAGCAGTTCTTC. It translates to CASSPRGTGGYNEQFF.